The 13 T cell receptor beta chains given below trace back to one sample, sequenced in a study of patients and donors after allogeneic stem cell transplantation. TCRdb called the RT-PCR reads again in MiXCR, with one record for every CDR3 protein. The sample carries tens of thousands of distinct CDR3 sequences, roughly 43% recorded once. The sequencing sample was made of blood, either unsorted or a sorted T cell fraction (not recorded which). The receptors were gathered from a human donor who was either an allogeneic HSCT recipient or a stem cell or donor lymphocyte infusion donor (not recorded which). It is not recorded whose cells these are; they may come from a transplant donor.

The chain uses TRBV5-1 and TRBJ2-1; unclear D gene. Germline V lookup: CDR1 SGHRS, CDR2 YFSETQ. V was trimmed by 3 bases and J by 10 bases, leaving 14 bases between them. The CDR3 totals 13 residues. CDR3 bases: TGCGCCAGCAGCTCCCGTAGAGGCGGCGAGCAGTTCTTC. Its translation is CASSSRRGGEQFF.

This clonotype was seen a few times. The chain employs TRBV4-3 and TRBJ1-2; 9 bases map to TRBD1. J was trimmed by 0 bases and V by 4 bases; bases with no gene match: 6. Germline V gene sequence: CDR1 LGHNA, CDR2 YSLEER. CDR3 length: 16 residues. DNA of the CDR3: TGCGCCAGCAGCCGATTAACAGGGGGCGCTAACTATGGCTACACCTTC. It translates to CASSRLTGGANYGYTF.

The CDR3 here is CSVPTRLGSEAFF. The CDR3 nucleotides are TGCAGCGTTCCTACTCGATTGGGGTCTGAAGCTTTCTTT. This chain joins TRBV29-1 and TRBJ1-1; D unresolved. The V gene's germline CDR1 is SQVTM and CDR2 ANQGSEA. The CDR3 sequence is 13 residues long. Trimming left V 5 bases short and J 6 bases short, with 16 bases between.

This clonotype was seen only a few times. The chain recombines TRBV5-1 with TRBJ1-1; D ambiguous. Germline CDR1 is SGHRS and CDR2 is YFSETQ. Trimming shortened V by 4 bases and J by 0 bases, and 7 bases separated the two germline ends. The CDR3 is made up of 13 amino acids. Here the CDR3 DNA reads TGCGCCAGCAGCCCGAGCATGAACACTGAAGCTTTCTTT. Translated, it gives CASSPSMNTEAFF.

This sequence joins TRBV10-2 and TRBJ2-1; D possibly corresponds to TRBD2 (6 bases). Germline V CDR1 and CDR2: WSHSY, SAAADI. CDR3 length: 15 amino acids. Trimming shortened V by 6 bases and J by 8 bases, and 20 bases separated the two germline ends. The CDR3 here is CASSGFSSERDEQFF. The CDR3 bases are TGCGCCAGCAGCGGATTTTCTAGCGAAAGAGATGAGCAGTTCTTC.

This clonotype was counted at least ten times. The gene calls are TRBV7-2 and TRBJ1-1; 9 nucleotides agree with TRBD1. V dropped 5 bases and J dropped 5; count of bases not matched to a gene: 3. Germline V gene lookup returns CDR1 SGHTA and CDR2 FQGNSA. CDR3 length equals 13 residues. CDR3 in amino acids: CASSLDRGTEAFF. CDR3 coding DNA: TGTGCCAGCAGCCTAGACAGGGGGACTGAAGCTTTCTTT. Full variable domain (remainder filled in from reference TRBV7-2 and TRBJ1-1): GAGVSQSPSNKVTEKGKDVELRCDPISGHTALYWYRQSLGQGLEFLIYFQGNSAPDKSGLPSDRFSAERTGGSVSTLTIQRTQQEDSAVYLCASSLDRGTEAFFGQGTRLTVV.

The gene calls are TRBV5-1 and TRBJ2-7; the D is unclear. This CDR3 has 12 amino acids. CDR1 and CDR2 from the germline V gene are SGHRS and YFSETQ. The ends were cut back, 0 bases at V and 10 bases at J, with 11 bases in the middle. In DNA, the CDR3 is TGCGCCAGCAGCTTGGATTCTACAAAACAGTACTTC. As protein: CASSLDSTKQYF.

This clonotype was seen ten or more times. The V gene is TRBV7-8, the J gene TRBJ1-2; the D gene is possibly TRBD1 (5 bases). Trimming stripped 1 base from V and 7 bases from J, with 19 bases between. Germline CDR1 SGHVS, CDR2 FQNEAQ. This CDR3 is 16 amino acids long. The CDR3: CASSLVVGQGRLGYTF. In DNA form, the CDR3 reads TGTGCCAGCAGCTTAGTCGTTGGACAAGGGCGGCTTGGCTACACCTTC. The full variable domain, completed using reference TRBV7-8 and TRBJ1-2, is GAGVSQSPRYKVAKRGQDVALRCDPISGHVSLFWYQQALGQGPEFLTYFQNEAQLDKSGLPSDRFFAERPEGSVSTLKIQRTQQEDSAVYLCASSLVVGQGRLGYTFGSGTRLTVV.

The chain links TRBV15 to TRBJ2-7; 7 bases map to TRBD1. In germline, CDR1 is LNHNV, CDR2 YYDKDF (reference sequence). V dropped 3 bases and J dropped 1; count of bases not matched to a gene: 6. The CDR3 has 15 amino acids. CDR3 protein: CATSRPGTDSYEQYF. CDR3 coding DNA: TGTGCCACCAGCAGGCCCGGGACAGATTCCTACGAGCAGTACTTC.

The chain couples TRBV29-1 to TRBJ2-1; D gene unclear. Germline CDR1 is SQVTM and CDR2 is ANQGSEA. The CDR3 contains 15 residues. Trimming took 6 bases from V and 7 from J, leaving 22 bases between them. The CDR3 region is CSVGVNRPYRNEQFF. CDR3 in DNA: TGCAGCGTAGGTGTGAACCGCCCCTATAGGAATGAGCAGTTCTTC.

The chain joins TRBV6-5 to TRBJ1-2; TRBD1 is a possible D gene (6 bases). CDR1 MNHEY and CDR2 SVGAGI come from the germline V gene. The length of the CDR3 is 14 residues. The V end lost 0 bases, the J end lost 4 bases, and 9 bases lay between the germline ends. CDR3 protein: CASSYSKQGYGYTF. CDR3 nucleotide sequence: TGTGCCAGCAGTTACTCGAAACAGGGCTATGGCTACACCTTC.

This clonotype was observed a handful of times. This chain uses TRBV24-1 with TRBJ1-1, with TRBD1 matching 11 bases. Trimming at V came to 9 bases and at J to 4 bases, leaving 0 bases not matched to a gene. CDR1 is KGHDR and CDR2 is SFDVKD in the germline V gene. The CDR3 consists of 12 residues. CDR3 loop: CATGTGGTEAFF. CDR3 nucleotides: TGTGCCACCGGGACAGGGGGCACTGAAGCTTTCTTT.

The chain is built from TRBV12-3 or TRBV12-4 and TRBJ1-2, with unresolved D. This CDR3 is 14 amino acids long. V was cut by 6 bases and J by 4 bases, with 15 bases left in between. Here the CDR3 reads CASREGRGGYGYTF. DNA for the CDR3: TGTGCCAGCAGGGAAGGGCGGGGAGGCTATGGCTACACCTTC.